The rows below give T cell receptor beta chains drawn from one sample of a study of early T cells in non-severe SARS-CoV-2 infection. TCRdb ran MiXCR on the 5' RACE reads and lists one entry per CDR3 protein. The repertoire holds 79,000 or so distinct CDR3 sequences, with around 13% as singletons. Sequencing was performed on whole blood. The receptors derive from an adult who was a healthcare worker with PCR-confirmed SARS-CoV-2 infection or an uninfected control (not recorded which). Both conserved end residues are part of each CDR3. Fields, in order: D gene, V gene, J gene, clone size, CDR3 protein, CDR3 DNA. D genes are given only for firm matches. Size is stated for part of the rows, as once, few or many counts, or as a class when the clone is expanded.

>-|TRBV10-1|TRBJ1-4|many
CASSVRTKEKLFF
TGCGCCAGCTCGGTCCGGACAAAAGAAAAACTGTTTTTT
>-|TRBV30|TRBJ2-3|-
CAWSAPFGTSTDTQYF
TGTGCCTGGAGTGCCCCTTTCGGGACTAGCACAGATACGCAGTATTTT
>TRBD2|TRBV7-2|TRBJ2-1|many
CASSLATVAGGLNRRDEQFF
TGTGCCAGCAGCTTAGCTACAGTAGCGGGGGGGCTCAATCGGAGGGATGAGCAGTTCTTC
>-|TRBV3-1|TRBJ2-3|many
CASSRSGRTDTQYF
TGTGCCAGCAGCCGGAGCGGACGCACAGATACGCAGTATTTT
>TRBD1|TRBV6-2/TRBV6-3|TRBJ2-1|-
CASRPTGTGGYNEQFF
TGTGCCAGCAGACCCACCGGGACAGGGGGATACAATGAGCAGTTCTTC
>-|TRBV3-1|TRBJ2-5|-
CASSQAPSETQYF
TGTGCCAGCAGCCAGGCCCCATCCGAGACCCAGTACTTC
>-|TRBV27|TRBJ2-3|-
CASSPSQADTQYF
TGTGCCAGCAGCCCTTCACAGGCAGATACGCAGTATTTT
>-|TRBV9|TRBJ2-4|many
CASSPLGRGDIQYF
TGTGCCAGCAGCCCCCTTGGCAGGGGAGACATTCAGTACTTC
>-|TRBV5-1|TRBJ2-1|-
CASSKDSTYNEQFF
TGCGCCAGCAGCAAGGACAGTACCTACAATGAGCAGTTCTTC
>-|TRBV2|TRBJ1-2|many
CASSFLSLQVNYGYTF
TGTGCCAGCAGTTTCCTTTCGCTCCAGGTTAACTATGGCTACACCTTC
>-|TRBV28|TRBJ2-7|many
CAITPVFSYEQYF
TGTGCCATTACCCCAGTCTTCTCCTACGAGCAGTACTTC
>-|TRBV15|TRBJ2-7|-
CATSDPAMGANEQYF
TGTGCCACCAGCGACCCTGCCATGGGGGCTAACGAGCAGTACTTC
>-|TRBV15|TRBJ1-1|-
CATSRDRLNTEAFF
TGTGCCACCAGCAGAGACAGACTGAACACTGAAGCTTTCTTT
>TRBD1|TRBV6-5|TRBJ1-3|-
CASSSHRGTGNTIYF
TGTGCCAGCAGTTCCCACAGGGGAACTGGAAACACCATATATTTT
>-|TRBV4-2|TRBJ1-3|few
CASSQDGSGSGNTIYF
TGTGCCAGCAGCCAAGATGGGTCGGGCTCTGGAAACACCATATATTTT
>TRBD1|TRBV27|TRBJ2-7|-
CASSPGTDPYEQYF
TGTGCCAGCAGTCCCGGGACAGACCCCTACGAGCAGTACTTC
>-|TRBV7-9|TRBJ1-4|few
CASSPRGAGDEKLFF
TGTGCCAGCAGCCCTAGAGGGGCTGGGGATGAAAAACTGTTTTTT
>-|TRBV12-5|TRBJ2-1|-
CASGLRVVEQFF
TGTGCTAGTGGTTTGAGGGTTGTTGAGCAGTTCTTC
>TRBD2|TRBV7-9|TRBJ2-7|few
CASSPGLAGHEQYF
TGTGCCAGCAGCCCAGGACTAGCGGGTCACGAGCAGTACTTC
>TRBD2|TRBV7-2|TRBJ2-5|once
CASSPRTSGRSETQYF
TGTGCCAGCAGCCCCAGGACTAGCGGGAGGTCTGAGACCCAGTACTTC
>-|TRBV27|TRBJ2-7|-
CASSLSPPPLPYEQYF
TGTGCCAGCAGTTTATCTCCGCCCCCGTTGCCATACGAGCAGTACTTC
>-|TRBV7-2|TRBJ2-3|many
CASSLQGGGPDTQYF
TGTGCCAGCAGCTTACAGGGTGGAGGTCCAGATACGCAGTATTTT
>-|TRBV27|TRBJ2-7|many
CASSLRDSTYEQYF
TGTGCCAGCAGTTTACGGGACTCAACCTACGAGCAGTACTTC
>-|TRBV11-2|TRBJ2-1|many
CASSLSGLIQFF
TGTGCCAGCAGCTTAAGCGGGCTAATACAGTTCTTC
>TRBD1|TRBV6-6|TRBJ1-3|many
CASSLTGVGNTIYF
TGTGCCAGCAGTCTGACAGGGGTCGGAAACACCATATATTTT
>-|TRBV7-7|TRBJ2-2|many
CASSLEGYGGELFF
TGTGCTAGCAGCTTAGAGGGGTATGGCGGGGAGCTGTTTTTT
>TRBD2|TRBV11-2|TRBJ2-7|many
CASSLGLAGAYEQYF
TGTGCCAGCAGCCTGGGACTAGCAGGAGCCTACGAGCAGTACTTC
>-|TRBV27|TRBJ2-1|many
CASSLLASYNEQFF
TGTGCCAGCAGTTTACTGGCCTCCTACAATGAGCAGTTCTTC
>TRBD1|TRBV11-2|TRBJ2-1|-
CASSSRDRGSNEQFF
TGTGCCAGCAGCTCCCGGGACAGGGGGTCCAATGAGCAGTTCTTC
>-|TRBV6-6|TRBJ1-1|-
CASSPYESFYEAFF
TGTGCCAGCAGCCCCTACGAGAGTTTCTATGAAGCTTTCTTT
>TRBD2|TRBV20-1|TRBJ2-5|-
CSAKLPSRASGGEIEETQYF
TGCAGTGCTAAGTTACCTTCGAGGGCTAGCGGAGGGGAGATAGAAGAGACCCAGTACTTC
>-|TRBV4-2|TRBJ1-5|few
CASSQPGVGPQHF
TGTGCCAGCAGCCAACCGGGAGTAGGGCCCCAGCATTTT
>-|TRBV18|TRBJ2-2|few
CASSPAQNTGELFF
TGTGCCAGCTCACCGGCGCAGAACACCGGGGAGCTGTTTTTT
>-|TRBV7-9|TRBJ2-1|-
CASSPPFGEQFF
TGTGCCAGCAGCCCACCTTTTGGTGAGCAGTTCTTC
>-|TRBV7-9|TRBJ1-2|many
CASSLAIPMDGGYTF
TGTGCCAGCAGCTTAGCTATTCCAATGGATGGAGGCTACACCTTC
>-|TRBV4-2|TRBJ2-3|many
CASSLRGVLGTDTQYF
TGTGCCAGCAGCCTCCGAGGGGTGTTAGGCACAGATACGCAGTATTTT
>TRBD2|TRBV6-5|TRBJ2-3|-
CASSRLAGASTDTQYF
TGTGCCAGCAGTCGACTAGCGGGGGCTAGCACAGATACGCAGTATTTT
>TRBD1|TRBV7-6|TRBJ2-1|many
CASSPGPGQSIYNEQFF
TGTGCCAGCAGCCCCGGACCGGGACAGTCAATTTACAATGAGCAGTTCTTC
>TRBD1|TRBV9|TRBJ2-1|many
CASSDDRGELGEQFF
TGTGCCAGCAGTGATGACAGGGGGGAGCTCGGTGAGCAGTTCTTC
>TRBD1|TRBV7-2|TRBJ2-2|-
CASSKWTGNTGELFF
TGTGCCAGCAGCAAATGGACAGGGAATACCGGGGAGCTGTTTTTT
>TRBD2|TRBV12-5|TRBJ2-1|-
CASGLVLTSGLYNEQFF
TGTGCTAGTGGTTTGGTACTGACTAGCGGGCTCTACAATGAGCAGTTCTTC
>-|TRBV6-6|TRBJ1-1|few
CASSYPGQKDEAFF
TGTGCCAGCAGTTACCCAGGACAGAAAGATGAAGCTTTCTTT
>TRBD2|TRBV7-9|TRBJ2-1|many
CASSPPLAGSSYNEQFF
TGTGCCAGCAGCCCCCCACTAGCGGGGAGCTCCTACAATGAGCAGTTCTTC
>-|TRBV7-9|TRBJ2-3|few
CASSPYGPTVGWTSTDTQYF
TGTGCCAGCAGCCCCTACGGACCCACTGTGGGGTGGACTAGCACAGATACGCAGTATTTT
>TRBD2|TRBV19|TRBJ2-3|many
CASSIIAGDPYF
TGTGCCAGTAGTATCATAGCGGGAGATCCGTATTTT
>TRBD1|TRBV6-2/TRBV6-3|TRBJ2-4|many
CASSYSAGTGGESKNIQYF
TGTGCCAGCAGTTATTCCGCCGGGACAGGGGGCGAATCCAAAAACATTCAGTACTTC
>TRBD2|TRBV28|TRBJ2-7|-
CASSELSGRAYEQYF
TGTGCCAGCAGTGAGCTTAGCGGGAGGGCCTACGAGCAGTACTTC
>-|TRBV12-3/TRBV12-4|TRBJ1-2|-
CASSVDTGYGYTF
TGTGCCAGCAGCGTCGACACTGGCTATGGCTACACCTTC
>TRBD1|TRBV6-6|TRBJ2-5|few
CASSRGQIQETQYF
TGTGCCAGCAGTAGGGGACAGATCCAAGAGACCCAGTACTTC
>TRBD1|TRBV5-4|TRBJ1-1|few
CASSEGQGARTEAFF
TGTGCCAGCAGCGAAGGACAGGGGGCAAGAACTGAAGCTTTCTTT
>TRBD1|TRBV27|TRBJ1-1|-
CASWGQGLIKAFF
TGTGCCAGCTGGGGACAGGGGCTAATAAAGGCTTTCTTT
>-|TRBV24-1|TRBJ2-1|-
CVTSDFSMEQFF
TGTGTCACCAGTGATTTTAGTATGGAGCAGTTCTTC